The 17 T cell receptor beta chains listed next were all sequenced from one sample in a study of low-dose radiotherapy and immunotherapy resistance in tumors. Both TCRalpha and TCRbeta chains were reverse transcribed with V-gene-specific primers. Amplification, which lasted around 21 PCR cycles, used a constant-region primer and V-primer adapter to amplify TCRs. TCRdb re-derived calls from the reads in MiXCR, one entry per CDR3 protein. The table shows fewer than 90,000 distinct CDR3 sequences, with 18% occurring only once. The time point is: before trial treatment. Sequencing was performed on PBMCs, taken before treatment. These receptors all come from a male donor with prostate cancer.

This clonotype was detected many times. The V gene is TRBV27, the J gene TRBJ2-1, with TRBD1 matching over 7 bases. The germline V gene has CDR1 MNHEY and CDR2 SMNVEV (reference sequence). J gave up 5 bases and V 2 bases, and 6 bases lay outside the gene matches. The CDR3 totals 15 residues. CDR3 sequence reads: CASSLEGALDNEQFF. CDR3 nucleotide sequence: TGTGCCAGCAGTTTAGAGGGGGCGCTTGACAATGAGCAGTTCTTC.

This clonotype was detected many times. The rearrangement uses TRBV4-2 and TRBJ2-3, with 16 bases lining up with TRBD2. The CDR3 totals 16 residues. The V and J ends lost 3 bases and 6 bases, in that order; junction bases with no gene match: 3. Germline V gene data show CDR1 as LGHNA and CDR2 as YNFKEQ. CDR3 amino acids: CASSQGLAGGTDTQYF. In DNA, the CDR3 is TGTGCCAGCAGCCAGGGACTAGCGGGGGGGACCGATACGCAGTATTTT.

This CDR3 reads CSASDGVTEAFF. In DNA, the CDR3 is TGCAGTGCTAGTGATGGGGTTACTGAAGCTTTCTTT. The chain recombines TRBV20-1 with TRBJ1-1; no clear D. Germline V gene data show CDR1 as DFQATT and CDR2 as SNEGSKA (reference sequence). The CDR3 length is 12 residues. V dropped 3 bases and J dropped 5 bases, with 10 bases sitting between them.

This clonotype has a count of ten or more. J is TRBJ2-7 and V is TRBV20-1; 9 bases line up with TRBD1. The CDR3 length is 13 residues. After removal of 6 bases from V and 2 bases from J, the junction contained 5 bases not matched to a gene. The germline CDR1 and CDR2 sequences are DFQATT and SNEGSKA (reference sequence). CDR3: CSAEQGATYEQYF. CDR3 in DNA: TGCAGTGCCGAACAGGGGGCCACCTACGAGCAGTACTTC.

This clonotype was observed at least ten times. The gene calls are TRBV21-1 and TRBJ2-5. TRBV21-1 represents a pseudogene. The CDR3 extends over 11 amino acids. The CDR3 region is CASSKAKTQYF. The CDR3 coding sequence is TGTGCCAGCAGCAAAGCTAAGACCCAGTACTTC.

This clonotype was seen ten or more times. The rearrangement joins TRBV29-1 to TRBJ1-1; D unclear. The CDR3 loop spans 13 amino acids. Germline CDR1 and CDR2: SQVTM and ANQGSEA. V dropped 5 bases and J dropped 1 base, with 11 bases sitting between them. In DNA form, the CDR3 reads TGCAGCGTTATTCTTTCGACGAACACTGAAGCTTTCTTT. It translates to CSVILSTNTEAFF.

In its sample, this clonotype was seen a few times. The V and J genes are TRBV28 and TRBJ2-4, with D tentatively TRBD1 (5 bases). The V end was cut by 0 bases, the J end by 0 bases, with 15 bases between. CDR1 is MDHEN and CDR2 is SYDVKM in the germline V gene. The CDR3 contains 18 residues. CDR3 sequence (DNA): TGTGCCAGCAGTTTATGGGGCCCCAATACAGGAGCCAAAAACATTCAGTACTTC. It encodes CASSLWGPNTGAKNIQYF.

This clonotype appeared a few times. This chain joins TRBV7-2 and TRBJ2-7; TRBD1 agrees at 8 bases. The CDR3 covers 14 residues. Germline V gene data show CDR1 as SGHTA and CDR2 as FQGNSA. V lost 7 bases, J lost 3 bases, and 8 bases stayed unmatched. CDR3 region: CASTLPGGFYEQYF. CDR3 nucleotides: TGTGCCAGCACCCTTCCAGGGGGCTTCTACGAGCAGTACTTC.

This clonotype was seen many times. The chain employs TRBV6-5 and TRBJ1-1; D possibly corresponds to TRBD1 (5 bases). The germline V and J ends were trimmed by 2 bases and 6 bases, with 16 bases remaining between them. The CDR3 runs to 15 residues. CDR1 is MNHEY and CDR2 is SVGAGI in the germline V gene. CDR3 in amino acids: CASSYDTSRASEAFF. The CDR3 nucleotides read TGTGCCAGCAGTTACGACACTTCCAGGGCTTCTGAAGCTTTCTTT.

In this sample, this clonotype turned up many times. The chain is built from TRBV7-9 and TRBJ2-7; TRBD1 might be the D (6 bases). The ends were cut back, 5 bases at V and 3 bases at J, with 14 bases in the middle. The germline V gene has CDR1 SEHNR and CDR2 FQNEAQ (reference sequence). The CDR3 is 14 amino acids. CDR3 sequence (DNA): TGTGCCAGCAGCCCCCGGTTAGGGGGCTACGAGCAGTACTTC. This sequence encodes CASSPRLGGYEQYF.

This clonotype was seen repeatedly, ten times or more. The rearrangement joins TRBV7-2 to TRBJ1-4; D ambiguous. CDR3 length: 14 residues. V lost 2 bases, J lost 2 bases, and 6 bases lay in between. Germline V gene data show CDR1 as SGHTA and CDR2 as FQGNSA. The CDR3 nucleotides are TGTGCCAGCAGCTTATCCCTCACTAATGAAAAACTGTTTTTT. It encodes CASSLSLTNEKLFF.

This clonotype was detected ten times or more. The chain recombines TRBV4-2 with TRBJ2-1; 7 bases fit TRBD2. The V gene end was trimmed by 4 bases and the J gene end by 6 bases; junction bases not matched to a gene: 12. The CDR3 has 16 residues. CDR1 and CDR2 (germline): LGHNA, YNFKEQ. The CDR3 DNA reads as TGTGCCAGCAGCCGTCTCGGGGGGAGCGGGGTCAATGAGCAGTTCTTC. Encoded protein: CASSRLGGSGVNEQFF.

This clonotype was counted many times. The J gene is TRBJ2-1, the V gene TRBV12-3 or TRBV12-4; TRBD2 agrees at 10 bases. V shed 5 bases, J shed 2 bases, and the junction held 3 bases outside the gene matches. CDR3 size: 15 residues. CDR3 DNA: TGTGCCAGCAGTCTCACTAGCGGGACCTACAATGAGCAGTTCTTC. Translated, it gives CASSLTSGTYNEQFF.

As to this clonotype: Since no conserved phenylalanine or tryptophan closes the CDR3, a read error is the likely cause. The limits of the CDR3 on the DNA are not certain, so only TCRdb's listed CDR3 is given. The CDR3 loop reads CSVGQGRQPHHL. The chain recombines TRBV29-1 with TRBJ1-5; the table's D call, TRBD1, was not checked against the DNA. The CDR3 length equals 12 residues, ends included. From germline, CDR1 is SQVTM and CDR2 ANQGSEA.

This clonotype has at least ten counts. The chain couples TRBV24-1 to TRBJ2-5; D not certain. Deletions cut 3 bases from V and 3 bases from J, with 7 bases between. This CDR3 region has 13 residues. Germline V gene sequence: CDR1 KGHDR, CDR2 SFDVKD. The CDR3 sequence is CATSDGPEETQYF. For the CDR3, the DNA is TGTGCCACCAGTGATGGACCCGAAGAGACCCAGTACTTC.

This clonotype was seen only a few times. The V and J genes are TRBV5-5 and TRBJ2-7; 11 nucleotides line up with TRBD1. The CDR3 is 15 amino acids. CDR1 is SGHKS and CDR2 is YYEKEE in the germline V gene (reference sequence). The ends lost 0 bases at V and 2 bases at J; junction bases unmatched: 1. The CDR3 sequence is CASSLVGQGAYEQYF. The CDR3 nucleotides read TGTGCCAGCAGCTTGGTGGGACAGGGGGCCTACGAGCAGTACTTC. The complete variable domain, with remaining parts taken from reference TRBV5-5 and TRBJ2-7, reads DAGVTQSPTHLIKTRGQQVTLRCSPISGHKSVSWYQQVLGQGPQFIFQYYEKEERGRGNFPDRFSARQFPNYSSELNVNALLLGDSALYLCASSLVGQGAYEQYFGPGTRLTVT.

This chain connects TRBV30 to TRBJ2-5, with D maybe TRBD2 (7 bases). The CDR3 runs to 14 residues. V dropped 3 bases and J dropped 1 base, with 12 bases sitting between them. Germline loops: CDR1 GTSNPN, CDR2 SVGIG (reference sequence). CDR3: CAWRKRDIQETQYF. The CDR3 DNA is TGTGCCTGGAGAAAGCGGGACATCCAAGAGACCCAGTACTTC. The whole variable domain, remainder taken from reference TRBV30 and TRBJ2-5, is SQTIHQWPATLVQPVGSPLSLECTVEGTSNPNLYWYRQAAGRGLQLLFYSVGIGQISSEVPQNLSASRPQDRQFILSSKKLLLSDSGFYLCAWRKRDIQETQYFGPGTRLLVL.